Listed below are T cell receptor beta chains from one sample, sequenced in a study of regulatory T cells in long-lasting Graves disease. TCRdb redid the calling of the multiplex PCR reads with MiXCR, one entry per CDR3 protein. The repertoire holds more than 400,000 distinct CDR3 sequences, roughly 16% seen once, with roughly an eighth in the top ten. The same data also went into a second study, on T cells in Graves' hyperthyroidism and ophthalmopathy.

The sequenced sample was peripheral blood mononuclear cells (PBMCs), obtained at new diagnosis, from a patient treated with antithyroid drugs. The source of these receptors is a man aged 35 to 55 with Graves disease. The CDR3 runs from the conserved cysteine through the conserved F or W. The D gene is left open where the match is weak. Clone size, where shown, is once, few, many, or a class for clones that have expanded.

j_gene	abundance	d_gene	len	v_gene	CDR3nt	CDR3aa
TRBJ1-1	.	.	14	TRBV15	TGTGCCACCAGCAGAGCCATCAGGAACACTGAAGCTTTCTTT	CATSRAIRNTEAFF
TRBJ1-1	many	TRBD1	18	TRBV28	TGTGCCAGCACTAAGGGACAGACCGGCGGAATTATGAACACTGAAGCTTTCTTT	CASTKGQTGGIMNTEAFF
TRBJ2-3	many	TRBD2	20	TRBV20-1	TGCAGTGCTACGCCTGAGGGACTAGCGGGAGGGCCGAGGGGCACAGATACGCAGTATTTT	CSATPEGLAGGPRGTDTQYF
TRBJ2-3	few	TRBD1	12	TRBV20-1	TGCAGTGCTAGCGAGGGGGCCAATACGCAGTATTTT	CSASEGANTQYF
TRBJ2-1	many	.	13	TRBV7-2	TGTGCCAGCAGGGTTGGGGGAGCACTTGAGCAGTTCTTC	CASRVGGALEQFF
TRBJ2-1	many	.	12	TRBV3-1	TGTGCCAGCAGCCAAGTTAGCACGGAGCAGTTCTTC	CASSQVSTEQFF
TRBJ1-4	.	.	13	TRBV6-2/TRBV6-3	TGTGCCAGCAGTGAAGAGAGGCGAGGGAAACTGTTTTTT	CASSEERRGKLFF
TRBJ2-5	.	.	14	TRBV5-1	TGCGCCAGCAGCTTAAGCGCTACTCGAGGGACCCAGTGCTTC	CASSLSATRGTQCF
TRBJ2-1	.	TRBD2	14	TRBV29-1	TGCAGCGTTGACTTCGGGAGGGGTTTTAATGAGCAGTTCTTC	CSVDFGRGFNEQFF
TRBJ1-1	many	.	13	TRBV24-1	TGTGCCACCAGTGATCGACAGGAATTTGAAGCTTTCTTT	CATSDRQEFEAFF
TRBJ2-3	many	.	16	TRBV20-1	TGCAGTGCTCAAGGACTAAGGAGGGTTAGCACAGATACGCAGTATTTT	CSAQGLRRVSTDTQYF
TRBJ2-1	many	.	13	TRBV11-2	TGTGCCAGCAGCCCCCGGACTGAGAATGAGCAGTTCTTC	CASSPRTENEQFF
TRBJ2-1	many	TRBD2	15	TRBV20-1	TGCAGTGCTAGAAGCGGGAGGGGGTCCTACAATGAGCAGTTCTTC	CSARSGRGSYNEQFF
TRBJ2-4	many	.	12	TRBV5-1	TGCGCCAGCAGCACAGACAGATACATTCAGTACTTC	CASSTDRYIQYF
TRBJ1-6	many	.	12	TRBV6-2/TRBV6-3	TGTGCCAGCAGTGAACCTAATTCACCCCTCCACTTT	CASSEPNSPLHF
TRBJ2-1	many	.	14	TRBV30	TGTGCCTGGAGCGGGTCGAGCTCCTACAATGAGCAGTTCTTC	CAWSGSSSYNEQFF
TRBJ2-3	few	.	15	TRBV9	TGTGCCAGCGGCGCTCCCCTGCAAGTGTCAGATACGCAGTATTTT	CASGAPLQVSDTQYF
TRBJ2-7	many	TRBD2	19	TRBV3-1	TGTGCCAGCAGCCAAGTAGAGTTGGCGGGAGGGACCTACTCCTACGAGCAGTACTTC	CASSQVELAGGTYSYEQYF
TRBJ2-5	once	TRBD1	12	TRBV29-1	TGCAGCGGGAAGGGACAGTCAGAGACCCAGTACTTC	CSGKGQSETQYF
TRBJ1-2	.	.	15	TRBV6-1	TGTGCCAGCAGCCCGAGTGGCCAAAGAAACTATGGCTACACCTTC	CASSPSGQRNYGYTF
TRBJ2-3	many	.	13	TRBV2	TGTGCCAGCAGGGGCGGTCTGACAGATACGCAGTATTTT	CASRGGLTDTQYF
TRBJ2-2	many	.	15	TRBV28	TGTGCCAGCAGCCTTACAGAGACGAACACCGGGGAGCTGTTTTTT	CASSLTETNTGELFF
TRBJ2-1	.	.	11	TRBV7-2	TGTGCCAGCAGCTATGGCCATGAGCAGTTCTTC	CASSYGHEQFF
TRBJ1-1	.	TRBD1	17	TRBV28	TGTGCCAGTAGTACTAGACAGGGCTCTAAGTATGGGACTGAAGCTTTCTTT	CASSTRQGSKYGTEAFF
TRBJ2-1	many	TRBD1	13	TRBV10-2	TGCGCCAGCAGTGAGTCCCCAGGGGGCGGGCAGTTCTTC	CASSESPGGGQFF
TRBJ2-1	many	TRBD2	16	TRBV11-1	TGTGCCAGCAGCTTCCTAGCGGCTGTCTCCTACAATGAGCAGTTCTTC	CASSFLAAVSYNEQFF
TRBJ2-3	.	.	14	TRBV28	TGTACCAGCAGTCGAGCGGGCAGCACAGATACGCAGTATTTT	CTSSRAGSTDTQYF
TRBJ1-4	many	.	14	TRBV5-1	TGCGCCAGCAGCTTCGATGCGGCTAATGAAAAACTGTTTTTT	CASSFDAANEKLFF
TRBJ2-5	few	TRBD1	16	TRBV5-1	TGCGCCAGCAGCCTCACCGGGACAGGGGGCTTAGAGACCCAGTACTTC	CASSLTGTGGLETQYF
TRBJ2-3	many	.	15	TRBV11-2	TGTGCCAGCAGCCCGATAAGGGGTAGCACAGATACGCAGTATTTT	CASSPIRGSTDTQYF
TRBJ2-3	many	.	14	TRBV20-1	TGCAGTGCTAACGGTAGACTCGGCACAGATACGCAGTATTTT	CSANGRLGTDTQYF
TRBJ2-4	few	.	14	TRBV10-1	TGCGCCAGCAGTGAGGAGGGGGCCAAAAACATTCAGTACTTC	CASSEEGAKNIQYF
TRBJ1-6	.	.	15	TRBV20-1	TGCAGTGCTAGGATTGAGAGCTCCCATAATTCACCCCTCCACTTT	CSARIESSHNSPLHF
TRBJ2-7	.	TRBD2	15	TRBV3-1	TGTGCCAGCAGCCCCAGACTAGCACACACTTACGAGCAGTACTTC	CASSPRLAHTYEQYF
TRBJ2-1	.	.	17	TRBV19	TGTGCCAGTAGTTTCCAGGGTACCCCTCCCCCCTACAATGAGCAGTTCTTC	CASSFQGTPPPYNEQFF
TRBJ2-1	many	TRBD2	15	TRBV20-1	TGCAGTGCTAGCACGGGACTAGCGGGTTCTAATGAGCAGTTCTTC	CSASTGLAGSNEQFF
TRBJ2-2	.	.	12	TRBV12-3/TRBV12-4	TGTGCCAGCTCCAGGACCGCCGGGGAGCTGTTTTTT	CASSRTAGELFF
TRBJ2-7	many	TRBD2	14	TRBV18	TGTGCCAGCTCCCCGACTAGCACAAACTACGAGCAGTACTTC	CASSPTSTNYEQYF
TRBJ2-3	many	.	14	TRBV5-1	TGCGCCAGCATTGGTGGGGGTGGCACAGATACGCAGTATTTT	CASIGGGGTDTQYF
TRBJ1-1	once	TRBD1	13	TRBV29-1	TGCAGCGTCCGGGGACAGGCGGTTGGTGAAGCTTTCTTT	CSVRGQAVGEAFF
TRBJ1-1	.	.	15	TRBV9	TGTGCCAGCAGCGTAGCTAACAACCCGGGAGCTGAAGCTTTCTTT	CASSVANNPGAEAFF
TRBJ2-7	many	.	14	TRBV9	TGTGCCAGCAGCCCCAGGGCAGGGTTGGACGAGCAGTACTTC	CASSPRAGLDEQYF
TRBJ1-6	.	TRBD1	15	TRBV19	TGTGCCAGTAGTCCAGGAGGACAGGGGAATTCACCCCTCCACTTT	CASSPGGQGNSPLHF
TRBJ1-1	many	TRBD1	13	TRBV30	TGTGCCTGCCTGGGACAGCCGAACACTGAAGCTTTCTTT	CACLGQPNTEAFF
TRBJ2-1	many	TRBD2	16	TRBV20-1	TGCAGTGCTTTCGGACTAGCGGGAGTAGAGGGCAATGAGCAGTTCTTC	CSAFGLAGVEGNEQFF
TRBJ2-5	many	.	11	TRBV7-6	TGTGCCAGCAGCCATGGTGTGACCCAGTACTTC	CASSHGVTQYF
TRBJ2-5	many	.	11	TRBV12-5	TGTGCTAGTGGCCGCATAGAGACCCAGTACTTC	CASGRIETQYF
TRBJ2-5	many	.	13	TRBV28	TGTGCCAGCAGCCTATTACCTCAAGAGACCCAGTACTTC	CASSLLPQETQYF
TRBJ2-3	many	.	17	TRBV28	TGTGCCAGCAGTTTCCTAGGGGTCAAATCTAGCACAGATACGCAGTATTTT	CASSFLGVKSSTDTQYF
TRBJ2-7	.	TRBD2	19	TRBV20-1	TGCAGTGCTAGAGGTATAACTTCCGGGACTAGCGGGGGCTCCTACGAGCAGTACTTC	CSARGITSGTSGGSYEQYF
TRBJ2-2	few	.	15	TRBV5-6	TGTGCCAGCAGTACGTGGCTAGGGTTGACCGGGGAGCTGTTTTTT	CASSTWLGLTGELFF
TRBJ1-1	many	.	13	TRBV7-7	TGTGCTAGCAGCTTATTAACCGTCCTCGAAGCTTTCTTT	CASSLLTVLEAFF
TRBJ2-3	few	.	12	TRBV24-1	TGTGCCACCAGTGGCACCACAGATACGCAGTATTTT	CATSGTTDTQYF
TRBJ2-1	many	.	13	TRBV10-3	TGTGCCATCAGTGAGGGGCCAGACAATGAGCAGTTCTTC	CAISEGPDNEQFF
TRBJ2-5	many	.	14	TRBV3-1	TGTGCCAGCAGCCGAAGGACAGCTAAAGAGACCCAGTACTTC	CASSRRTAKETQYF